The 9 T cell receptor beta chains below all came from one sample that was sequenced in a study of blood T cell repertoires in COVID-19. Data came from immunoSEQ multiplex PCR; TCRdb stores just in-frame clones and leaves some out. The sample has some 200,000 clones, approximately 80% seen once. The sequenced sample consisted of peripheral blood. Receptors were obtained from a woman older than 75 with COVID-19, enrolled during active disease.

The CDR3 nucleotides are TGTGCCAGCAGCCAAACTACTACGCAGTATTTT. This translates into CASSQTTTQYF. This chain uses TRBV3-1 (or the pseudogene TRBV3-2) with TRBJ2-3; D not certain. V lost 2 bases, J lost 8 bases, and 5 bases lay in between. This CDR3 region has 11 residues. The V gene's germline CDR1 is LGHDT and CDR2 YNNKEL (reference sequence).

This chain links TRBV4-1 with TRBJ1-4, with 7 nucleotides matching TRBD1. The CDR3 sequence is 16 residues long. J gave up 4 bases and V 0 bases, and 5 bases lay outside the gene matches. The germline CDR1 and CDR2 sequences are MGHRA and YSYEKL. In DNA form, the CDR3 reads TGCGCCAGCAGCCAAGAAGGGGGCAGCCTTAATGAAAAACTGTTTTTT. It is translated as CASSQEGGSLNEKLFF.

In DNA form, the CDR3 reads TGTGCCACCAGCATGGGACAGGGGGCCACTGAAGCTTTCTTT. Its translation is CATSMGQGATEAFF. This sequence joins TRBV15 and TRBJ1-1; 12 nucleotides align to TRBD1. Germline trimming cut 4 bases from V and 4 bases from J; bases unmatched to any gene: 1. This CDR3 contains 14 residues. Germline V gives CDR1 LNHNV, CDR2 YYDKDF (reference sequence).

The chain uses TRBV6-5 and TRBJ2-3; the D gene is possibly TRBD1 (6 bases). The CDR3 runs 16 residues. Between the trimmed V and J ends, which lost 2 bases and 5 bases, there was a span of 17 bases. Germline loops: CDR1 MNHEY, CDR2 SVGAGI. CDR3 residues: CASSYRGQNLGDTQYF. The CDR3 DNA follows: TGTGCCAGCAGTTACAGAGGACAGAATCTTGGAGATACGCAGTATTTT.

This clone was observed a single time. Other DNA sequences from this sample encode an identical CDR3 as well. The chain employs TRBV5-1 and TRBJ1-4, with D unclear. This CDR3 is 14 amino acids long. The germline V and J ends were trimmed by 5 bases and 1 base, with 9 bases remaining between them. The germline V gene encodes CDR1 SGHRS and CDR2 YFSETQ. CDR3 sequence reads: CASSNPGTNEKLFF. CDR3 in DNA: TGCGCCAGCAGTAATCCAGGAACTAATGAAAAACTGTTTTTT.

The gene calls are TRBV19 and TRBJ2-5, with a tentative D call TRBD2 (10 bases). Germline assignment: CDR1 LNHDA and CDR2 SQIVND (reference sequence). This CDR3 has 19 amino acids. The V end lost 3 bases, the J end lost 0 bases, and 23 bases lay between the germline ends. CDR3 nucleotides: TGTGCCAGTAGTATGGGGACAGGGTCACTAGCGGGAAACCAAGAGACCCAGTACTTC. Translated: CASSMGTGSLAGNQETQYF.

This chain connects TRBV11-1 to TRBJ2-7; 7 bases are shared with TRBD2. The V gene end was trimmed by 8 bases and the J gene end by 2 bases; junction bases not matched to a gene: 6. The CDR3 consists of 13 residues. CDR1 is SGHAT and CDR2 is FQDESV in the germline V gene (reference sequence). DNA of the CDR3: TGTGCCAGCGAAAAGGGAGGGGCCTACGAGCAGTACTTC. Translated, it gives CASEKGGAYEQYF.

This clone was detected only a few times. One junction end does not reproduce the germline sequence, and a read error may be involved. V is TRBV19 and J is TRBJ2-2; D is uncertain. Germline V gene sequence: CDR1 LNHDA, CDR2 SQIVND (reference sequence). The CDR3 covers 12 residues. The CDR3 protein is CASSRVTGELFF. The DNA for the CDR3 is TGTGCCAGCAGTAGAGTCACCGGGGAGCTGTTTTTT.

The chain combines TRBV5-5 with TRBJ2-2; maybe TRBD1 (6 bases). This CDR3 comprises 14 residues. Germline V gene sequence: CDR1 SGHKS, CDR2 YYEKEE (reference sequence). V gave up 4 bases and J gave up 5 bases, with 12 bases separating them. This CDR3 is CASSPAGATGELFF. CDR3 DNA: TGTGCCAGCAGCCCTGCAGGGGCGACCGGGGAGCTGTTTTTT.